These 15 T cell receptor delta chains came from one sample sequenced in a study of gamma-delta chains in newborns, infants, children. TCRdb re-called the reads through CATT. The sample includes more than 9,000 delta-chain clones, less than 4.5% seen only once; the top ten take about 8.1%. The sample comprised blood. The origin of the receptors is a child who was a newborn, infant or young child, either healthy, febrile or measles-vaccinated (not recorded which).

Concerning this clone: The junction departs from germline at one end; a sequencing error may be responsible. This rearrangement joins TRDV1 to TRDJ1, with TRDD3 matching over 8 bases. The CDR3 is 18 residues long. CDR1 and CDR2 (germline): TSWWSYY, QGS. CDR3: CALGRIVGDPGDTDKLIF. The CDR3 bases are TGTGCCCTTGGAAGAATCGTGGGGGATCCGGGTGACACCGATAAACTCATCTTT.

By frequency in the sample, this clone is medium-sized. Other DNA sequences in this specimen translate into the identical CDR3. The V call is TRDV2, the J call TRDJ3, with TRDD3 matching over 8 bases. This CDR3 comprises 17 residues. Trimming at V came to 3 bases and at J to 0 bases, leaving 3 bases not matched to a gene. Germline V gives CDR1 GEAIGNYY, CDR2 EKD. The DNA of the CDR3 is TGTGCCTGTGACTCTACTGGGGGCTCCTGGGACACCCGACAGATGTTTTTC. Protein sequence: CACDSTGGSWDTRQMFF.

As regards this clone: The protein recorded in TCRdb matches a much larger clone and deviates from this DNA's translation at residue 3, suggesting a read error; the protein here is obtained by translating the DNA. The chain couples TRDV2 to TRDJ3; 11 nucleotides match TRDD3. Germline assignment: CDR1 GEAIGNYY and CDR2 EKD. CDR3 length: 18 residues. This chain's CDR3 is CARDILGDSSWDTRQMFF. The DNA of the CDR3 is TGTGCCCGTGACATACTGGGGGATAGCTCCTGGGACACCCGACAGATGTTTTTC.

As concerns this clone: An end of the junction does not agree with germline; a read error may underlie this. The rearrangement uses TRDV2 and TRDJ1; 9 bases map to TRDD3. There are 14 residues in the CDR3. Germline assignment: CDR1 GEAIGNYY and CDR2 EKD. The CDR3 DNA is TGTGCCTGGGACACCGTGGGGGATAACGGTAAACTCATCTTT. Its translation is CAWDTVGDNGKLIF.

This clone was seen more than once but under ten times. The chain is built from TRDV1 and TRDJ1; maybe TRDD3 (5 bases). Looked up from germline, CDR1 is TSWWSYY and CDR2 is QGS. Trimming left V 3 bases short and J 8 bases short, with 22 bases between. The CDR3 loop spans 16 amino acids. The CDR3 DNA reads TGTGCTCTTGGGGACTTTAAAACCTCCCGAAGGGGGAAACTCATCTTT. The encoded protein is CALGDFKTSRRGKLIF.

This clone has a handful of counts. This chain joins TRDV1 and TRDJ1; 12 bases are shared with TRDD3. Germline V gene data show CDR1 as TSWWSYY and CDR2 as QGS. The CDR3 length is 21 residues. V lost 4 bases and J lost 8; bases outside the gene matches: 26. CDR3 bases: TGTGCTCTTGGGGCCACAGCCCGATACGTCCGATTACTGGGGGATACTGCCAAACTCATCTTT. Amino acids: CALGATARYVRLLGDTAKLIF.

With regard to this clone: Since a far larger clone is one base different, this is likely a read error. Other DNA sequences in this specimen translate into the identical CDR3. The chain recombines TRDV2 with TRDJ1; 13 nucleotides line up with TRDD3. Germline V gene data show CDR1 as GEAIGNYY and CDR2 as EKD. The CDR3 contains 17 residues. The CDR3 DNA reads TGCGCCTGTGACACCGTGGGTACTGGGGGATACGCCGATAAACTCATCTTT. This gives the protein CACDTVGTGGYADKLIF.

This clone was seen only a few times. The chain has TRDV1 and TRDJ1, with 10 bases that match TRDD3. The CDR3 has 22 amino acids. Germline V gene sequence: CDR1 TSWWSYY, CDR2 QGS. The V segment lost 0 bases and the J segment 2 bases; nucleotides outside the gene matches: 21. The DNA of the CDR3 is TGTGCTCTTGGGGAACTATGTACCCGATTCCCCTCGGGGGGATACGGGACCGATAAACTCATCTTT. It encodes CALGELCTRFPSGGYGTDKLIF.

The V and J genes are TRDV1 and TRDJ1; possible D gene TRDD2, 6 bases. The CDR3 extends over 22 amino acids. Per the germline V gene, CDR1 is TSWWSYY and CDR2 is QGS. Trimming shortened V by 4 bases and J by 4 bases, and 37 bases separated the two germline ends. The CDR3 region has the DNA TGTGCTCTTGGGGGCTCGACGGGCCTTCCGACACTCCTTCTACCTAGGGGCGATAAACTCATCTTT. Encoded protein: CALGGSTGLPTLLLPRGDKLIF.

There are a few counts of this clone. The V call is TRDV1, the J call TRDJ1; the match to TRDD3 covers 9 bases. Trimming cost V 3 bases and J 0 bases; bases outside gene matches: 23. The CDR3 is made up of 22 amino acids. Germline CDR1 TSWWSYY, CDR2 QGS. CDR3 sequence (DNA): TGTGCTCTTGGGGACTCCCGAAGGCCTTCCTCTTACTGGGGGACCTACACCGATAAACTCATCTTT. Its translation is CALGDSRRPSSYWGTYTDKLIF.

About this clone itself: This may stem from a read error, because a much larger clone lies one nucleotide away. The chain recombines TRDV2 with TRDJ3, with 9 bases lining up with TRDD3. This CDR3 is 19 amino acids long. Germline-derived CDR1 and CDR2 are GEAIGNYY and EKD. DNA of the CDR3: TGTGCCTGTGACACCCTACTGGGGGAGAGCTCCTGGGACACCCAACAGATGTTTTTC. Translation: CACDTLLGESSWDTQQMFF.

The CDR3, as DNA: TGTGCAGCAACACTGGGGGATCCAGTGTCCTGGGACACCCGACAGATGTTTTTC. This codes for CAATLGDPVSWDTRQMFF. V gene TRAV29/DV5 combines with J gene TRDJ3, with 10 bases matching TRDD3. There are 18 residues in the CDR3. With 3 bases clipped from V and 1 base from J, the junction kept 7 bases outside the gene matches. The germline V gene has CDR1 NSMFDY and CDR2 ISSIKDK.

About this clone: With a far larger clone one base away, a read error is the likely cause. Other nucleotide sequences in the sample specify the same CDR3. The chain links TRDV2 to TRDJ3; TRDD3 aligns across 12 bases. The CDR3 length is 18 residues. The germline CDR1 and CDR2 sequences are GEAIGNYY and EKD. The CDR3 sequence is CACDSTGGYSWDTRQMFF. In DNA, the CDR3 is TGTGCCTGTGACAGTACTGGGGGATACTCCTGGGACACCCGACAGATGTTCTTC.

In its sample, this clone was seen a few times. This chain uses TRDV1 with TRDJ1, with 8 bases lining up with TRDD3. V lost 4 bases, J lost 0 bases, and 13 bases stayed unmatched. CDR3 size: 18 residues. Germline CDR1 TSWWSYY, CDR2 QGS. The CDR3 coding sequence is TGTGCTCTTGGGGCTCCCATGGGGATACTCGAGTACACCGATAAACTCATCTTT. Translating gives CALGAPMGILEYTDKLIF.

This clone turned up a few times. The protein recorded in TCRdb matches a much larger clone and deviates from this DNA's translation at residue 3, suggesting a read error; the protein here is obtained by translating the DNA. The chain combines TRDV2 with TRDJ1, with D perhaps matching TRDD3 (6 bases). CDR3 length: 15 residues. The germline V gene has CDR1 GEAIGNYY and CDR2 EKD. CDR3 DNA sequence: TGTGCCCGTGACCCGGTTGCCTGGGGCACCGATAAACTCATCTTT. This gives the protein CARDPVAWGTDKLIF.